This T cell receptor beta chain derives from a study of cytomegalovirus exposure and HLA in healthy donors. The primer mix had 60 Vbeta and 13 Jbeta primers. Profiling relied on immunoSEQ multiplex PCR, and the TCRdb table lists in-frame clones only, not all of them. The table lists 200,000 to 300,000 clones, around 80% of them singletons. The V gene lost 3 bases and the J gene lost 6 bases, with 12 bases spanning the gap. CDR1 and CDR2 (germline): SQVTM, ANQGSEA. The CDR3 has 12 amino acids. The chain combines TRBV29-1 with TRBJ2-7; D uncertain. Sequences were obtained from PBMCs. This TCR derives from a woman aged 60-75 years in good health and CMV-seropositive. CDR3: CSVEPTASEQYF. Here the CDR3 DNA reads TGCAGCGTTGAGCCTACAGCATCCGAGCAGTACTTC.